This paragraph reports one TCR beta chain. From germline, CDR1 is SGHVS and CDR2 FNYEAQ. V lost 5 bases to trimming and J lost 0 bases; unmatched junction nucleotides: 4. CDR3 length: 15 amino acids. The data derive from a study of cytomegalovirus exposure and HLA in healthy donors. A multiplex PCR was run with 60 Vbeta primers and 13 Jbeta primers. Measured with immunoSEQ multiplex PCR; TCRdb has only the in-frame clones, and not every one. The specimen's table records approximately 120,000 clones. The specimen was PBMCs. The rearrangement joins TRBV7-6 to TRBJ2-7; 10 bases are shared with TRBD2. The TCR sequence derives from a man in his forties in good health and CMV-seronegative. The DNA for the CDR3 is TGTGCCAGCAGCAGGACTAGCGGAAACTCCTACGAGCAGTACTTC. Translated: CASSRTSGNSYEQYF.